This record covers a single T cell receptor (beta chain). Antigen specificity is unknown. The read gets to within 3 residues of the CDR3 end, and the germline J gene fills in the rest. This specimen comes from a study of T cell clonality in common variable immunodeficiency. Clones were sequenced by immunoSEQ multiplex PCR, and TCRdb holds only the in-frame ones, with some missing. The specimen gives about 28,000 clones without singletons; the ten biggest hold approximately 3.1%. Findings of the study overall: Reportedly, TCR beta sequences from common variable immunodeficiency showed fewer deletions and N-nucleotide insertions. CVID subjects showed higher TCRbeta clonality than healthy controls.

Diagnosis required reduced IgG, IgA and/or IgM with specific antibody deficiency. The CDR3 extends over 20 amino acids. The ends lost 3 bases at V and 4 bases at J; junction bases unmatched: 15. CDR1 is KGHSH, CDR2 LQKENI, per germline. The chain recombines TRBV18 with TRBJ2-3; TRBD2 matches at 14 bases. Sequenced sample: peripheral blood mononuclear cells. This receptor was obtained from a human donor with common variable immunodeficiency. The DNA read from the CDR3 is TGTGCCAGCTCACCCGAGGGGGACAGGGGACTAGCGGGGGACGCAGATACG. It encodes CASSPEGDRGLAGDADT. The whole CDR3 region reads CASSPEGDRGLAGDADTQYF.